Following are 26 T cell receptor beta chains from one sample sequenced in a study of blood T cells in healthy people across ages. Then a second PCR, running roughly 7 to 11 cycles, was carried out with a sample-barcoded 5' primer and a J-beta primer mix. TCRdb independently ran MiXCR on the 5' RACE reads; one entry per CDR3 protein. The sample contains roughly 500,000 distinct CDR3 sequences, around 24% of which appear only once. These sequences were also reported in another study, on T cells of mothers and their children.

Sample: blood. Receptors originate from a boy younger than 18 in good health.

There are a few counts of this clonotype. This chain links TRBV10-2 with TRBJ2-2, with 7 bases aligning to TRBD2. Germline V CDR1 and CDR2: WSHSY, SAAADI. This CDR3 region has 13 residues. J lost 8 bases, V lost 6 bases, and 6 bases had no gene match. The CDR3 reads CASRPSGGGELFF. The CDR3 DNA sequence: TGCGCCAGCAGGCCTAGCGGAGGGGGGGAGCTGTTTTTT.

This clonotype has just a few counts. The rearrangement links TRBV29-1 to TRBJ2-5, with D tentatively TRBD1 (6 bases). The germline V gene encodes CDR1 SQVTM and CDR2 ANQGSEA. With 1 base removed from V and 2 bases from J, the gap between germline ends came to 11 bases. The CDR3 is made up of 14 amino acids. The CDR3 DNA reads TGCAGCGTTGAAGGGGGAAGGGGGCAAGAGACCCAGTACTTC. Residues: CSVEGGRGQETQYF. The complete variable domain, with remaining parts taken from reference TRBV29-1 and TRBJ2-5, reads SAVISQKPSRDICQRGTSLTIQCQVDSQVTMMFWYRQQPGQSLTLIATANQGSEATYESGFVIDKFPISRPNLTFSTLTVSNMSPEDSSIYLCSVEGGRGQETQYFGPGTRLLVL.

This clonotype turned up a few times. V and J are TRBV20-1 and TRBJ2-7; D is ambiguous. Deletions cut 0 bases from V and 0 bases from J, with 6 bases between. Per germline, CDR1 DFQATT and CDR2 SNEGSKA (reference sequence). This CDR3 spans 13 amino acids. The CDR3 loop reads CSAREGNSYEQYF. The CDR3 DNA reads as TGCAGTGCTAGAGAAGGCAACTCCTACGAGCAGTACTTC.

The table lists this clonotype with a few counts. The chain carries TRBV7-8 and TRBJ2-1; TRBD2 agrees at 7 bases. The CDR3 is made up of 16 amino acids. Germline loops: CDR1 SGHVS, CDR2 FQNEAQ. Trimming cost V 5 bases and J 4 bases; bases outside gene matches: 11. CDR3: CASSIRLAVDYNEQFF. CDR3 sequence (DNA): TGTGCCAGCAGCATTCGACTAGCCGTAGATTACAATGAGCAGTTCTTC.

This clonotype was picked up a small number of times. V usage is TRBV28 and J usage is TRBJ2-2; a possible D gene is TRBD2 (5 bases). V lost 6 bases and J lost 11, with 10 bases in between. The CDR3 has 11 residues. The germline V gene has CDR1 MDHEN and CDR2 SYDVKM. The CDR3 DNA reads TGTGCCAGCAGGACGGACTTAGAGCTGTTTTTT. It yields the protein CASRTDLELFF.

The J gene is TRBJ2-5, the V gene TRBV9, with 9 nucleotides matching TRBD2. The V segment lost 1 base and the J segment 4 bases; nucleotides outside the gene matches: 5. Germline lookup yields CDR1 SGDLS and CDR2 YYNGEE. The CDR3 runs 15 residues. The CDR3 here is CASSVSSGGPETQYF. DNA for the CDR3: TGTGCCAGCAGCGTATCCAGCGGGGGGCCAGAGACCCAGTACTTC.

With respect to this clonotype: At one end the junction does not follow the germline gene, possibly because of a read error. This chain uses TRBV28 with TRBJ2-7; D not certain. CDR3 length: 16 residues. Germline V gene lookup returns CDR1 MDHEN and CDR2 SYDVKM. The CDR3 here is CVSSLVLNRITYEQYF. The CDR3 DNA reads TGTGTCAGCAGTTTAGTGCTTAACCGGATAACCTACGAGCAGTACTTC. Supplemented by reference TRBV28 and TRBJ2-7, the full variable domain reads DVKVTQSSRYLVKRTGEKVFLECVQDMDHENMFWYRQDPGLGLRLIYFSYDVKMKEKGDIPEGYSVSREKKERFSLILESASTNQTSMYLCVSSLVLNRITYEQYFGPGTRLTVT.

The rearrangement uses TRBV2 and TRBJ2-4; D gene uncertain. The length of the CDR3 is 16 residues. V was clipped by 0 bases and J by 0 bases, with 9 bases between them. CDR1 is SNHLY, CDR2 FYNNEI, per germline. As DNA, the CDR3 is TGTGCCAGCAGTGAAGCTCAACCCCTAGCCAAAAACATTCAGTACTTC. Translating it yields CASSEAQPLAKNIQYF.

This clonotype showed up just a few times. The chain uses TRBV9 and TRBJ2-6; D is unclear. Per germline, CDR1 SGDLS and CDR2 YYNGEE. The germline V and J ends were trimmed by 3 bases and 2 bases, with 3 bases remaining between them. The CDR3 length is 13 residues. Here the CDR3 DNA reads TGTGCCAGCAGCGACGCTGGGGCCAACGTCCTGACTTTC. Residues: CASSDAGANVLTF.

The chain couples TRBV6-1 to TRBJ2-2; 8 bases align to TRBD2. Germline CDR1 is MNHNS and CDR2 is SASEGT. The CDR3 sequence is 16 residues long. After removal of 6 bases from V and 5 bases from J, the junction contained 11 bases not matched to a gene. The CDR3 sequence is CASRIREGQVTGELFF. DNA for the CDR3: TGTGCCAGCAGGATCCGGGAGGGCCAGGTTACCGGGGAGCTGTTTTTT.

The CDR3 reads CASPRGNSRQTQYF. The CDR3 nucleotides read TGTGCCAGCCCGAGGGGGAACTCCCGTCAGACCCAGTACTTC. The gene calls are TRBV13 and TRBJ2-5; possible D gene TRBD1, 6 bases. V was clipped by 8 bases and J by 6 bases, with 19 bases between them. The germline gives CDR1 PRHDT, CDR2 FYEKMQ (reference sequence). This CDR3 is built from 14 residues. The full variable domain, in which reference TRBV13 and TRBJ2-5 provide the parts outside the CDR3, is AAGVIQSPRHLIKEKRETATLKCYPIPRHDTVYWYQQGPGQDPQFLISFYEKMQSDKGSIPDRFSAQQFSDYHSELNMSSLELGDSALYFCASPRGNSRQTQYFGPGTRLLVL.

This clonotype has more than one count but fewer than ten. At one end the junction does not follow the germline gene, possibly because of a read error. The chain links TRBV20-1 to TRBJ1-1; 8 bases align to TRBD1. Looked up from germline, CDR1 is DFQATT and CDR2 is SNEGSKA (reference sequence). The CDR3 runs 13 residues. The CDR3 reads CSARGTGFTEPFF. CDR3 bases: TGCAGTGCTAGGGGGACAGGATTCACTGAACCTTTCTTT.

J is TRBJ2-5 and V is TRBV9; 10 nucleotides agree with TRBD1. This CDR3 is 15 amino acids long. V shed 3 bases and J 4 bases; nucleotides not matched to a gene: 6. Germline assignment: CDR1 SGDLS and CDR2 YYNGEE. CDR3 amino acids: CASSGQGAMGETQYF. The CDR3 DNA reads TGTGCCAGCAGCGGACAGGGGGCTATGGGAGAGACCCAGTACTTC.

The genes are TRBV7-2 and TRBJ2-3; D may match TRBD1 or TRBD2 (5 bases each). Germline values: CDR1 SGHTA, CDR2 FQGNSA. Trimming left V 1 base short and J 2 bases short, with 13 bases between. This CDR3 contains 16 residues. This CDR3 is CASSLVSGTFTDTQYF. In DNA form, the CDR3 reads TGTGCCAGCAGCTTAGTGTCTGGGACCTTCACAGATACGCAGTATTTT.

This sequence joins TRBV9 and TRBJ2-5, with D perhaps matching TRBD2 (5 bases). Trimming took 2 bases from V and 9 from J, leaving 20 bases between them. The germline V gene encodes CDR1 SGDLS and CDR2 YYNGEE. The CDR3 loop spans 15 amino acids. For the CDR3, the DNA is TGTGCCAGCAGCGTGGCGGGTGAAATTGGTGGGCCCCAGTACTTC. It specifies CASSVAGEIGGPQYF.

The CDR3 coding sequence is TGTGCCAGCAGAGCTGGTCTAGGAGCTGGCACAGATACGCAGTATTTT. Its protein product is CASRAGLGAGTDTQYF. V gene TRBV2 combines with J gene TRBJ2-3, with unresolved D. Trimming cost V 6 bases and J 1 base, with 17 bases left between them. Germline CDR1 SNHLY, CDR2 FYNNEI. The CDR3 extends over 16 amino acids.

The table lists this clonotype with a few counts. The V call is TRBV7-2, the J call TRBJ2-2, with a possible D match to TRBD2 (5 bases). V lost 2 bases and J 6 bases, leaving 10 bases between the germline ends. The germline V gene encodes CDR1 SGHTA and CDR2 FQGNSA. The CDR3 length is 14 residues. The CDR3 region is CASSLWLASGELFF. The CDR3 bases are TGTGCCAGCAGCTTATGGTTAGCGTCCGGGGAGCTGTTTTTT.

This clonotype was observed a few times. The chain joins TRBV7-9 to TRBJ2-5; D is unresolved. The DNA end is a closer match to TRBJ2-7, so the J assignment may be wrong. The CDR3 has 13 amino acids. Germline loops: CDR1 SEHNR, CDR2 FQNEAQ (reference sequence). The CDR3 sequence is CASSRQDHYEQYF. CDR3 DNA: TGTGCCAGCAGCCGCCAGGACCACTACGAGCAGTACTTC.

This clonotype was detected only a few times. The J gene is TRBJ2-1, the V gene TRBV20-1; D gene ambiguous. The CDR3 totals 13 residues. CDR1 and CDR2 (germline): DFQATT, SNEGSKA (reference sequence). The germline V and J ends were trimmed by 6 bases and 0 bases, with 9 bases remaining between them. This CDR3 reads CSAILSSYNEQFF. DNA for the CDR3: TGCAGTGCCATACTAAGCTCCTACAATGAGCAGTTCTTC.

This clonotype was detected only a few times. The CDR3 bases are TGCGCCAGCAGCCAACCGGGACAGGGGTTGAGCGAGCAGTACTTC. This gives the protein CASSQPGQGLSEQYF. This chain uses TRBV4-3 with TRBJ2-7; 10 positions agree with TRBD1. This CDR3 is built from 15 residues. Per germline, CDR1 LGHNA and CDR2 YSLEER. The V and J ends lost 2 bases and 6 bases, in that order; junction bases with no gene match: 7.

The chain is built from TRBV7-2 and TRBJ2-5; 13 bases fit TRBD2. The ends lost 5 bases at V and 1 base at J; junction bases unmatched: 7. The CDR3 sequence is 17 residues long. Germline V gene lookup returns CDR1 SGHTA and CDR2 FQGNSA. The CDR3 nucleotides are TGTGCCAGCAGCCTAACTAGCGGGGGGGGGCGCCAAGAGACCCAGTACTTC. As protein: CASSLTSGGGRQETQYF. The whole variable domain, filled in from reference TRBV7-2 and TRBJ2-5, reads GAGVSQSPSNKVTEKGKDVELRCDPISGHTALYWYRQSLGQGLEFLIYFQGNSAPDKSGLPSDRFSAERTGGSVSTLTIQRTQQEDSAVYLCASSLTSGGGRQETQYFGPGTRLLVL.

This clonotype occurred a few times. The chain couples TRBV4-2 to TRBJ2-1; TRBD1 matches at 8 bases. Per germline, CDR1 LGHNA and CDR2 YNFKEQ. After removal of 1 base from V and 4 bases from J, the junction contained 6 bases not matched to a gene. This CDR3 region has 16 residues. CDR3 amino acids: CASSQGTTGAYNEQFF. DNA of the CDR3: TGTGCCAGCAGCCAAGGCACGACAGGGGCGTACAATGAGCAGTTCTTC.

The V gene is TRBV7-3, the J gene TRBJ2-2; D is ambiguous. The CDR3 totals 12 residues. CDR1 and CDR2 (germline): SGHTA, FQGTGA. Trimming cost V 3 bases and J 15 bases, with 14 bases left between them. The CDR3 DNA reads as TGTGCCAGCAGCTTTGACGGTTCCCCGTTGTTTTTT. This encodes CASSFDGSPLFF.

This clonotype was observed a handful of times. The chain employs TRBV28 and TRBJ1-2; D possibly corresponds to TRBD1 (5 bases). This CDR3 contains 14 residues. Trimming took off 2 bases at V and 6 bases at J, with 13 bases between the two ends. CDR1 and CDR2 (germline): MDHEN, SYDVKM. The CDR3 here is CASSLLGGEHGYTF. CDR3 DNA: TGTGCCAGCAGTTTACTAGGAGGGGAGCATGGCTACACCTTC.

This clonotype has more than one count but fewer than ten. The chain links TRBV6-4 to TRBJ1-4, with TRBD1 as a possible D gene (6 bases). Per the germline V gene, CDR1 is MRHNA and CDR2 is SNTAGT. Trimming pared 2 bases from V and 0 bases from J, leaving 10 bases between. The CDR3 is 16 amino acids. CDR3 protein: CASSDLGTTTNEKLFF. In DNA, the CDR3 is TGTGCCAGCAGTGACCTCGGGACAACAACTAATGAAAAACTGTTTTTT.

This clonotype came up many times. The chain couples TRBV9 to TRBJ2-2; 11 bases fit TRBD2. V gave up 0 bases and J gave up 5 bases; unmatched junction bases: 3. The V gene's germline CDR1 is SGDLS and CDR2 YYNGEE. There are 16 residues in the CDR3. The CDR3 protein is CASSVDSGRGTGELFF. The DNA of the CDR3 is TGTGCCAGCAGCGTAGATAGCGGGAGGGGGACCGGGGAGCTGTTTTTT.